This section outlines one TCR beta chain sequence together with its context. Germline CDR1 reads DFQATT; CDR2 reads SNEGSKA (reference sequence). V dropped 6 bases and J dropped 4; count of bases not matched to a gene: 9. There are 15 residues in the CDR3. It was with a sample-barcoded 5' primer and a J-beta primer mix that a second PCR of about 6 to 12 cycles was run. TCRdb re-called the 5' RACE reads with MiXCR, one entry per CDR3 protein. The repertoire consists of some 550,000 distinct CDR3 sequences, with around half occurring once and the leading ten covering approximately 23%. The data were taken from a study of blood T cells in healthy people across ages.

V usage is TRBV20-1 and J usage is TRBJ2-3; 11 bases line up with TRBD2. The clonotype was recovered from an older man in good health. The sequenced sample was blood. In DNA, the CDR3 is TGCAGTGCCCAGTGGCCTAGCGGGAGGTCAGATACGCAGTATTTT. Its translation is CSAQWPSGRSDTQYF.